This TCR beta chain comes out of a study of blood T cells in healthy people across ages. It was with a sample-barcoded 5' primer and a J-beta primer mix that a second PCR of roughly 7 to 12 cycles was run. From the 5' RACE reads, TCRdb called clonotypes with MiXCR, one entry per CDR3 protein. The sample consists of approximately 1.5 million distinct CDR3 sequences, 35% to 45% of them appearing once. The sequence derives from a woman aged 18-35 years in good health. Sequences were obtained from blood.

Here the CDR3 reads CASSSSGLAANTDTQYF. For the CDR3, the DNA is TGTGCCAGCAGCTCTAGTGGTTTAGCGGCTAACACAGATACGCAGTATTTT. The rearrangement joins TRBV7-2 to TRBJ2-3; maybe TRBD2 (6 bases). Germline V gene data show CDR1 as SGHTA and CDR2 as FQGNSA. CDR3 length equals 17 residues. The ends were cut back, 4 bases at V and 2 bases at J, with 19 bases in the middle.